This record looks at one T cell receptor (beta chain) sequence and its context. What it recognizes is unknown. This record comes from a study of shared clonotypes between healthy human individuals. Study results and caveats: Tissues were not sampled, only blood, and their repertoires likely differ. Four donors held around 5% of naive CD4 clonotypes in common.

From germline, CDR1 is SGHAT and CDR2 FQNNGV. V gave up 0 bases and J gave up 2 bases, with 5 bases separating them. The CDR3 consists of 13 residues. It was around 180 ng DNA, approximately 28,000 T cell genomes, that sorted-subset replicate PCRs used. Original processing notes: ImmunoSEQ gave junction-only sequences without quality scores, so filtering differed. Some clones are missing from TCRdb's copy, which holds only in-frame ones; the method was immunoSEQ multiplex PCR. The DNA gave D and trimming, while V, J and clone size come from that table. The sample yields millions of clones, more than 85% seen once. Naive CD8 cells were CD45RO-negative, positively selected for CCR7, excluding terminally differentiated effector memory CD45RA+ cells.

This clonotype originated in a man younger than 35 in good health. Some clones in this sample may be carry-over from other donors' samples. The sequenced sample consisted of naive CD8+ T cells from PBMCs. The chain couples TRBV11-2 to TRBJ2-7; no clear D. CDR3 DNA sequence: TGTGCCAGCAGCTTAGAATTGCCCTACGAGCAGTACTTC. Protein product: CASSLELPYEQYF. The variable domain in full, with the rest retrieved from reference TRBV11-2 and TRBJ2-7, is EAGVAQSPRYKIIEKRQSVAFWCNPISGHATLYWYQQILGQGPKLLIQFQNNGVVDDSQLPKDRFSAERLKGVDSTLKIQPAKLEDSAVYLCASSLELPYEQYFGPGTRLTVT.